Each of the 5 T cell receptor beta chains below was sequenced from the same sample in a study of radiotherapy plus CTLA-4 blockade in lung cancer. This table comes from immunoSEQ multiplex PCR, and its TCRdb copy is limited to in-frame clones, with some not included. The sample contains fewer than 65,000 clones, approximately 80% of which appear only once. The sample here was peripheral blood, taken from a patient treated with radiotherapy plus ipilimumab. The receptors were sampled from a human donor with non-small cell lung cancer whose response to radiotherapy plus ipilimumab could not be evaluated.

This clone was picked up one time. This sequence joins TRBV5-1 and TRBJ2-7; D is possibly TRBD2 (5 bases). Germline-derived CDR1 and CDR2 are SGHRS and YFSETQ. V was clipped by 4 bases and J by 3 bases, with 8 bases between them. The CDR3 totals 12 residues. The CDR3 loop reads CASSPEVYEQYF. The CDR3 bases are TGCGCCAGCAGCCCGGAGGTCTACGAGCAGTACTTC.

This clone was picked up a small number of times. The chain carries TRBV2 and TRBJ1-3, with D possibly TRBD1 on 6 matching bases. The CDR3 runs 14 residues. Between the trimmed V and J ends, which lost 6 bases and 4 bases, there was a span of 13 bases. CDR1 is SNHLY and CDR2 is FYNNEI in the germline V gene. This CDR3 is CASRRGADGNTIYF. In DNA form, the CDR3 reads TGTGCCAGCAGGCGGGGGGCTGACGGAAACACCATATATTTT. The full variable domain, with the rest looked up from reference TRBV2 and TRBJ1-3, is EPEVTQTPSHQVTQMGQEVILRCVPISNHLYFYWYRQILGQKVEFLVSFYNNEISEKSEIFDDQFSVERPDGSNFTLKIRSTKLEDSAMYFCASRRGADGNTIYFGEGSWLTVV.

This chain connects TRBV15 to TRBJ2-5, with 10 bases identical to TRBD1. TRBJ2-7 matches the DNA end more closely, so the J call is doubtful. CDR1 is LNHNV and CDR2 is YYDKDF in the germline V gene (reference sequence). CDR3 length: 15 amino acids. CDR3 sequence reads: CATSRRTGGPYEQYF. As DNA, the CDR3 is TGTGCCACCAGCAGACGGACAGGGGGACCATACGAGCAGTACTTC.

The J gene is TRBJ1-1, the V gene TRBV28, with D perhaps matching TRBD1 (6 bases). Trimming removed 6 bases at V and 0 bases at J, with 11 bases between. The CDR3 runs to 14 residues. Germline CDR1 is MDHEN and CDR2 is SYDVKM. DNA of the CDR3: TGTGCCAGCAGGGCTACAGGGTTGAACACTGAAGCTTTCTTT. Translating it yields CASRATGLNTEAFF.

This chain joins TRBV5-4 and TRBJ1-4; weak D call: TRBD1 (6 bases). CDR3 length equals 15 residues. V was cut by 4 bases and J by 5 bases, with 15 bases left in between. CDR1 is SGHNT, CDR2 YYREEE, per germline (reference sequence). CDR3 sequence: CASSPGWGTNEKLFF. The CDR3 DNA reads as TGTGCCAGCAGCCCGGGGTGGGGGACAAATGAAAAACTGTTTTTT.